The rows below give T cell receptor beta chains drawn from one sample of a study of blood T cell repertoires in COVID-19. Assay: immunoSEQ multiplex PCR; the TCRdb copy retains only in-frame clones and omits some. The sample gives 26,000 or so clones, 80% to 95% of which show up once; 2.5% to 3% is in the top ten. Sequenced material: peripheral blood. These TCRs come from a human donor in a cohort sampled during active COVID-19. The CDR3 runs from the conserved cysteine through the conserved F or W. Each record gives: clone size, J gene, V gene, D gene, CDR3 DNA, CDR3 protein. D genes are given only for firm matches. Clone size is stated in some rows and not others, as once, few, many or a class when expanded.

>.|TRBJ1-2|TRBV2|.
TGTGCCAGCAGCGGGGCTCCCAGGGACAATTCACGAGGCTACACCTTC
CASSGAPRDNSRGYTF
>.|TRBJ2-3|TRBV27|TRBD2
TGTGCCAGCAGTTCGACTAGCGGGACCACAGATACGCAGTATTTT
CASSSTSGTTDTQYF
>.|TRBJ1-2|TRBV24-1|TRBD1
TGTGCCACCAGTGATGGGGACCAGGGGGCGTTTGAAAGAGGCTACACCTTC
CATSDGDQGAFERGYTF
>.|TRBJ2-2|TRBV7-9|.
TGTGCCAGCAGCCCTTCCGGGACATATGGAAACGGGGAGCTGTTTTTT
CASSPSGTYGNGELFF
>.|TRBJ2-5|TRBV12-3/TRBV12-4|.
TGTGCCAGCAGTCCCCCCAGGGAGACCCAGTACTTC
CASSPPRETQYF
>.|TRBJ1-5|TRBV6-5|.
TGTGCCAGCAGTTTGACATTCGCGAGCAATCAGCCCCAGCATTTT
CASSLTFASNQPQHF
>once|TRBJ2-3|TRBV2|TRBD2
TGTGCCAGCAGTGTCCGTCGGGGGGTGACAGATACGCAGTATTTT
CASSVRRGVTDTQYF
>.|TRBJ2-5|TRBV27|.
TGTGCCAGCGCACCCCTTCGGGGAGAGACCCAGTACTTC
CASAPLRGETQYF
>.|TRBJ2-5|TRBV21-1|.
TGTGCCAGCAGCAAAGCCGTGGGACTAGCGGGGGGGACCTCCGAGACCCAGTACTTC
CASSKAVGLAGGTSETQYF
>.|TRBJ1-2|TRBV6-6|.
TGTGCCAGCAGTTGGCCCGACAGTCGCTATGGCTACACCTTC
CASSWPDSRYGYTF
>.|TRBJ1-4|TRBV29-1|.
TGCAGCGTTGGAGGGGGTGCTAATGAAAAACTGTTTTTT
CSVGGGANEKLFF
>few|TRBJ1-6|TRBV12-3/TRBV12-4|.
TGTGCCAGCAGTTTATCGAGGAATTCACCCCTCCACTTT
CASSLSRNSPLHF
>.|TRBJ1-1|TRBV10-3|TRBD1
TGTGCCATCAGGGGGACAGGGGCTACTGAAGCTTTCTTT
CAIRGTGATEAFF
>few|TRBJ2-2|TRBV5-1|.
TGCGCCAGCAGCCAGGGGAAATGGGAGCTGTTTTTT
CASSQGKWELFF
>.|TRBJ1-1|TRBV12-3/TRBV12-4|.
TGTGCCAGCAGTCCCCCGGCCGGGTTTGAGGCTTTCTTT
CASSPPAGFEAFF
>.|TRBJ2-5|TRBV24-1|.
TGTGCCACCAGTGATTTTGGGGCAGGGCGGGAGACCCAGTACTTC
CATSDFGAGRETQYF
>.|TRBJ2-3|TRBV6-5|TRBD1
TGTGCCAGCAGAGACCGGACAGGGGCAACAGATACGCAGTATTTT
CASRDRTGATDTQYF
>.|TRBJ1-2|TRBV7-9|.
TGTGCCAGCACTCGTCGGAGGGAAAACTATGGCTACACCTTC
CASTRRRENYGYTF
>.|TRBJ2-7|TRBV3-1/TRBV3-2|TRBD1
TGTGCCAGCAGCCGACCGACAGGGGTTTCCTACGAGCAGTACTTC
CASSRPTGVSYEQYF
>.|TRBJ2-2|TRBV2|TRBD1
TGTGCCAGCAGTGAGACCCAGGGGGCCGGGGAGCTGTTTTTT
CASSETQGAGELFF
>.|TRBJ1-2|TRBV21-1|.
TGTGCCAGCAAAAAGGCAGGGGGGAACTATGGCTACACCTTC
CASKKAGGNYGYTF
>.|TRBJ2-2|TRBV5-1|.
TGCGCCAGCACCGGTTTGGTAGCCACCGGGGAGCTGTTTTTT
CASTGLVATGELFF